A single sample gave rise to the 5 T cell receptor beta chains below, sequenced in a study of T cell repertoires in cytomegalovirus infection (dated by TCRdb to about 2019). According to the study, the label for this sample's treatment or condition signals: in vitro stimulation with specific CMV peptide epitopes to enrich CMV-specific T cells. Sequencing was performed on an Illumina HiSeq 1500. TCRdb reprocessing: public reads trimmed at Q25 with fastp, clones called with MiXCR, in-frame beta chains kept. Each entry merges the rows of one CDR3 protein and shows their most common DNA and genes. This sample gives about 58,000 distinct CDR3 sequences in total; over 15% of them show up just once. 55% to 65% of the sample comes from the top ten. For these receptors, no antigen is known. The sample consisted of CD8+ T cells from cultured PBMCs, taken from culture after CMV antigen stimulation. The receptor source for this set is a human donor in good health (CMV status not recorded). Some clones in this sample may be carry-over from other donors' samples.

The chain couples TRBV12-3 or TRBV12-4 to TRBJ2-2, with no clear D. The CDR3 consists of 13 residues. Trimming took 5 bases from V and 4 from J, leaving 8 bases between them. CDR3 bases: TGTGCCAGCAGTCCCGGACCCACCGGGGAGCTGTTTTTT. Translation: CASSPGPTGELFF.

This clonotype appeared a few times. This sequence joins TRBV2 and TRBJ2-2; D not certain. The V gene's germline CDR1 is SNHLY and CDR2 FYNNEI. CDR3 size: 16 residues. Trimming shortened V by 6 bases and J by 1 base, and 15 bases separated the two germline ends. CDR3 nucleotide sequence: TGTGCCAGCAGACCCGCCTGGGCAGTGAACACCGGGGAGCTGTTTTTT. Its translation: CASRPAWAVNTGELFF.

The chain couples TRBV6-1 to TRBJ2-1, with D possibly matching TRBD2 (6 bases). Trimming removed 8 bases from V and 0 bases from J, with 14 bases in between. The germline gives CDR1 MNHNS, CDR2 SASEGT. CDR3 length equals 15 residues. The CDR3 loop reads CASGGLSSSYNEQFF. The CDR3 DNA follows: TGTGCCAGCGGGGGACTTTCCAGCTCCTACAATGAGCAGTTCTTC.

The chain's CDR3 is CASRIDSYEQYF. The CDR3 bases are TGTGCCAGCAGAATTGACAGCTACGAGCAGTACTTC. The V gene is TRBV12-3 or TRBV12-4, the J gene TRBJ2-7; D might be TRBD1 (5 bases). The V end was cut by 6 bases, the J end by 3 bases, with 9 bases between. The CDR3 extends over 12 amino acids.

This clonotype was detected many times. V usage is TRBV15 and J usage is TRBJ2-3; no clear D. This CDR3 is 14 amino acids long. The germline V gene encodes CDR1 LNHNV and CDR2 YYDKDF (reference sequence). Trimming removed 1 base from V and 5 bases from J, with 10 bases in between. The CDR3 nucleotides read TGTGCCACCAGCAGAGCTTCAGAAGTAGATACGCAGTATTTT. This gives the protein CATSRASEVDTQYF.